This T cell receptor beta chain comes out of a study of T cell responses to AZD1222 COVID-19 vaccine. Study-wide points: After two AZD1222 doses, spike-specific TCR breadth and depth rose versus day 0.

As to this clone: Its target is unknown.

The length of the CDR3 is 15 residues. Germline assignment: CDR1 SGHTA and CDR2 FQGNSA. V lost 2 bases, J lost 4 bases, and 8 bases stayed unmatched. Using immunoSEQ multiplex PCR, the repertoire was profiled, and TCRdb retains in-frame clones only, with some absent. The sample includes roughly 170,000 clones, 85% to 95% of them seen just once. Second doses that came at about 4 or about 12 weeks were put together. Sequenced here: peripheral blood, sampled 28 days after the second AZD1222 dose. V gene TRBV7-2 combines with J gene TRBJ2-7; 7 positions agree with TRBD2. The sequence derives from an adult who received the AZD1222 COVID-19 vaccine. In DNA form, the CDR3 reads TGTGCCAGCAGCTTACGGACTAGTCAGGCGTACGAGCAGTACTTC. Its translation: CASSLRTSQAYEQYF. Full variable domain (missing parts from reference TRBV7-2 and TRBJ2-7): GAGVSQSPSNKVTEKGKDVELRCDPISGHTALYWYRQSLGQGLEFLIYFQGNSAPDKSGLPSDRFSAERTGGSVSTLTIQRTQQEDSAVYLCASSLRTSQAYEQYFGPGTRLTVT.